The 19 T cell receptor beta chains presented below share a single source sample, sequenced in a study of immune cell composition in non-small cell lung cancer. Clones were sequenced by immunoSEQ multiplex PCR, and TCRdb holds only the in-frame ones, with some missing. The data show some 2,500 clones, roughly four fifths seen once. The sequencing sample was made of lung tumor tissue. The origin of the receptors is a human donor with non-small cell lung cancer.

V is TRBV7-6 and J is TRBJ2-1, with TRBD2 matching over 7 bases. CDR1 is SGHVS and CDR2 is FNYEAQ in the germline V gene. The CDR3 is made up of 15 amino acids. V gave up 2 bases and J gave up 3 bases; unmatched junction bases: 4. In DNA form, the CDR3 reads TGTGCCAGCAGCTTACGGGGGGAGGGCTACAATGAGCAGTTCTTC. Translation gives CASSLRGEGYNEQFF.

The chain has TRBV28 and TRBJ2-1; D is unresolved. The CDR3 spans 15 residues. Germline CDR1 reads MDHEN; CDR2 reads SYDVKM. Trimming pared 2 bases from V and 0 bases from J, leaving 8 bases between. CDR3 in DNA: TGTGCCAGCAGTTTAGGGCAGTACTCCTACAATGAGCAGTTCTTC. This sequence encodes CASSLGQYSYNEQFF. The complete variable domain, with remaining parts taken from reference TRBV28 and TRBJ2-1, reads DVKVTQSSRYLVKRTGEKVFLECVQDMDHENMFWYRQDPGLGLRLIYFSYDVKMKEKGDIPEGYSVSREKKERFSLILESASTNQTSMYLCASSLGQYSYNEQFFGPGTRLTVL.

The chain uses TRBV12-5 and TRBJ2-1; TRBD1 matches 7 bases. V gave up 6 bases and J gave up 1 base; unmatched junction bases: 3. This CDR3 region has 14 residues. The germline V gene encodes CDR1 LGHNT and CDR2 FRNRAP. This CDR3 reads CASGTGVSYNEQFF. CDR3 nucleotides: TGTGCTAGTGGCACAGGGGTTTCCTACAATGAGCAGTTCTTC.

CDR3 sequence reads: CASSFSAGSYEQYF. For the CDR3, the DNA is TGTGCCAGCAGCTTTTCAGCGGGTTCCTACGAGCAGTACTTC. The chain combines TRBV7-6 with TRBJ2-7; a weak D match, TRBD2 (6 bases). Between the trimmed V and J ends, which lost 3 bases and 1 base, there was a span of 10 bases. Germline V gene sequence: CDR1 SGHVS, CDR2 FNYEAQ. The CDR3 length is 14 residues.

The chain carries TRBV21-1 and TRBJ2-7; the D segment call TRBD1 is taken from the table without a DNA check. TRBV21-1 is recorded as a pseudogene. The CDR3 loop spans 16 amino acids. CDR3 protein: CASSKGLGQGTHEQYF. The CDR3 region has the DNA TGTGCCAGCAGCAAAGGACTGGGGCAGGGGACCCACGAGCAGTACTTC.

This clone turned up a few times. The chain is built from TRBV18 and TRBJ1-2; D might be TRBD1 (5 bases). V was pared by 4 bases and J by 9 bases, with 9 bases between. The length of the CDR3 is 11 residues. Germline CDR1 reads KGHSH; CDR2 reads LQKENI. The CDR3 DNA reads as TGTGCCAGCTCACTAGGACAAAGCTACACCTTC. This codes for CASSLGQSYTF. The full variable domain, its missing parts supplied by reference TRBV18 and TRBJ1-2, is NAGVMQNPRHLVRRRGQEARLRCSPMKGHSHVYWYRQLPEEGLKFMVYLQKENIIDESGMPKERFSAEFPKEGPSILRIQQVVRGDSAAYFCASSLGQSYTFGSGTRLTVV.

This clone was observed a handful of times. This sequence joins TRBV12-2 and TRBJ2-1; the listed D gene, TRBD2, was not tested against the DNA. TRBV12-2 constitutes a pseudogene. CDR3 size: 15 residues. CDR3 DNA: TGTGCAAGTCGCCCGTGGACTAGCCCCTACAATGAGCAGTTCTTC. Protein: CASRPWTSPYNEQFF.

The genes are TRBV27 and TRBJ2-1, with a possible D match to TRBD1 (6 bases). Trimming removed 5 bases at V and 9 bases at J, with 14 bases between. There are 13 residues in the CDR3. Germline assignment: CDR1 MNHEY and CDR2 SMNVEV (reference sequence). In nucleotides, the CDR3 is TGTGCCAGCAGTACCTCCTTGGACAGTGAGCAGTTCTTC. Protein sequence: CASSTSLDSEQFF.

This clone was recorded once. V is TRBV4-1 and J is TRBJ2-7; the match to TRBD1 covers 8 bases. Trimming took 0 bases from V and 3 from J; bases not matched to a gene: 10. Germline V gene lookup returns CDR1 MGHRA and CDR2 YSYEKL. The CDR3 is 17 amino acids. CDR3 loop: CASSQDQPEQGDYEQYF. CDR3 nucleotide sequence: TGCGCCAGCAGCCAAGATCAGCCCGAACAGGGGGACTACGAGCAGTACTTC.

The rearrangement joins TRBV30 to TRBJ1-1; 8 bases agree with TRBD1. Unmatched junction bases numbered 11, after V lost 7 bases and J lost 10 bases. The CDR3 consists of 12 residues. Germline loops: CDR1 GTSNPN, CDR2 SVGIG (reference sequence). The DNA for the CDR3 is TGTGCCTCAACTCGGCAGGGGGCTATAGCTTTCTTT. Its protein product is CASTRQGAIAFF.

The V and J genes are TRBV7-2 and TRBJ2-1; TRBD2 aligns across 9 bases. CDR1 and CDR2 from the germline V gene are SGHTA and FQGNSA. The CDR3 spans 17 residues. The V and J ends lost 4 bases and 6 bases, in that order; junction bases with no gene match: 13. In DNA, the CDR3 is TGTGCCAGCAGCTGGGCCCTAGCGGGGCGTACATTCAATGAGCAGTTCTTC. Translated, it gives CASSWALAGRTFNEQFF.

As regards this clone: Other DNA sequences in the same sample also yield this CDR3. This rearrangement joins TRBV6-6 to TRBJ2-5; no reliable D call. V lost 2 bases and J 3 bases, leaving 13 bases between the germline ends. The germline V gene has CDR1 MNHNY and CDR2 SVGAGI (reference sequence). The CDR3 length is 15 residues. CDR3 amino acids: CASSYGAWWEETQYF. The CDR3 DNA reads as TGTGCCAGCAGTTACGGAGCCTGGTGGGAAGAGACCCAGTACTTC.

V and J are TRBV5-6 and TRBJ1-1; D is unclear. CDR3 size: 15 residues. With 4 bases removed from V and 0 bases from J, the gap between germline ends came to 13 bases. Germline-derived CDR1 and CDR2 are SGHDT and YYEEEE. CDR3 in amino acids: CASSHSLIMNTEAFF. Here the CDR3 DNA reads TGTGCCAGCAGCCACTCCCTAATCATGAACACTGAAGCTTTCTTT.

The chain couples TRBV11-2 to TRBJ1-6; 7 bases map to TRBD1. V lost 8 bases and J lost 0; bases outside the gene matches: 13. Per germline, CDR1 SGHAT and CDR2 FQNNGV. CDR3 size: 18 residues. The CDR3 bases are TGTGCCAGCTCCTTTGACAGGGAAGGGAGCTCCTATAATTCACCCCTCCACTTT. This codes for CASSFDREGSSYNSPLHF.

The chain employs TRBV27 and TRBJ2-2; TRBD1 is a possible D gene (5 bases). Trimming removed 5 bases from V and 5 bases from J, with 15 bases in between. Per germline, CDR1 MNHEY and CDR2 SMNVEV (reference sequence). The CDR3 sequence is 15 residues long. DNA of the CDR3: TGTGCCAGCAGTAACGGGCAGGGAACTACCGGGGAGCTGTTTTTT. Translating it yields CASSNGQGTTGELFF.

This chain uses TRBV18 with TRBJ2-2, with D uncertain. CDR1 is KGHSH and CDR2 is LQKENI in the germline V gene. The CDR3 is 15 residues long. V lost 4 bases, J lost 1 base, and 10 bases lay in between. For the CDR3, the DNA is TGTGCCAGCTCACAGAACATACGGAACACCGGGGAGCTGTTTTTT. Protein product: CASSQNIRNTGELFF.

The chain uses TRBV19 and TRBJ1-2; 11 bases agree with TRBD1. With 5 bases clipped from V and 7 bases from J, the junction kept 6 bases outside the gene matches. CDR3 size: 14 residues. CDR1 LNHDA and CDR2 SQIVND come from the germline V gene (reference sequence). As DNA, the CDR3 is TGTGCCAGTAGTTCGGACAGGGGGCGCATTGGCTACACCTTC. It specifies CASSSDRGRIGYTF. Full variable domain (outside the CDR3, taken from reference TRBV19 and TRBJ1-2): DGGITQSPKYLFRKEGQNVTLSCEQNLNHDAMYWYRQDPGQGLRLIYYSQIVNDFQKGDIAEGYSVSREKKESFPLTVTSAQKNPTAFYLCASSSDRGRIGYTFGSGTRLTVV.

The rearrangement links TRBV28 to TRBJ1-2, with D tentatively TRBD1 (5 bases). The CDR3 extends over 15 amino acids. Looked up from germline, CDR1 is MDHEN and CDR2 is SYDVKM. V was trimmed by 4 bases and J by 8 bases, leaving 20 bases between them. The CDR3 bases are TGTGCCAGCAGTTCATCGCCCGGGGGGTATGGCGGCTACACCTTC. This translates into CASSSSPGGYGGYTF.

This chain connects TRBV27 to TRBJ2-7; 7 positions match TRBD1. The CDR3 contains 15 residues. The V gene end was trimmed by 3 bases and the J gene end by 2 bases; junction bases not matched to a gene: 7. Germline V CDR1 and CDR2: MNHEY, SMNVEV (reference sequence). The CDR3 sequence is CASSFTFGQAYEQYF. The DNA for the CDR3 is TGTGCCAGCAGTTTCACCTTCGGACAGGCCTACGAGCAGTACTTC.